The source of this T cell receptor (beta chain) is a study of blood T cell repertoires in COVID-19. Study summary: Acute and convalescent COVID-19 specimens originated in the United States, Italy and Spain.

The length of the CDR3 is 14 residues. Germline CDR1 SGHVS, CDR2 FNYEAQ. With 1 base removed from V and 7 bases from J, the gap between germline ends came to 13 bases. Clones were sequenced by immunoSEQ multiplex PCR, and TCRdb holds only the in-frame ones, with some missing. The table shows about 140,000 clones, with approximately 86% occurring only once. Source material: peripheral blood. This rearrangement joins TRBV7-6 to TRBJ1-2, with a tentative D call TRBD1 (5 bases). The receptor was derived from a human donor in a cohort sampled during active COVID-19. DNA for the CDR3: TGTGCCAGCAGCTTAGGGGGGGACTTGGGTGGCTACACCTTC. Its protein product is CASSLGGDLGGYTF.